The clone carrying this T cell receptor (beta chain) was counted a single time. What it recognizes is unknown. Patients with chemo-refractory metastatic non-small-cell lung cancer received focal radiation plus CTLA-4 blockade with ipilimumab. The method was immunoSEQ multiplex PCR; TCRdb's version includes in-frame clones alone and lacks a portion of them. The data contain 32,000 or so clones, around 70% of them singletons. The data stem from a study of radiotherapy plus CTLA-4 blockade in lung cancer. In the study overall: Disease control reached approximately 30%, with objective responses in 15% to 20%. Regarding the study as a whole: Among blood TCR repertoires after radiotherapy plus ipilimumab, tumor-derived clones expanded.

The CDR3 length is 17 residues. Germline V gives CDR1 MGHRA, CDR2 YSYEKL. The junction had 15 bases not matched to a gene; V was cut back by 5 bases and J by 4 bases. This chain joins TRBV4-1 and TRBJ1-1; 8 bases are shared with TRBD1. The specimen was peripheral blood, collected from a patient treated with radiotherapy plus ipilimumab. This receptor was obtained from a human donor with non-small cell lung cancer that progressed on radiotherapy plus ipilimumab. The CDR3 loop reads CASSFRQGQTSSTEAFF. In nucleotides, the CDR3 is TGCGCCAGCAGCTTCCGACAGGGGCAAACGTCTAGCACTGAAGCTTTCTTT.